This T cell receptor beta chain was documented in a study of regulatory T cells in long-lasting Graves disease. This CDR3 has 15 residues. The V end lost 6 bases, the J end lost 3 bases, and 17 bases lay between the germline ends. Per germline, CDR1 SNHLY and CDR2 FYNNEI. Study results and limitations: Favored gene segments in persistent disease were TRBV28, TRBJ1-2 and TRBJ2-5.

With iRepertoire HTBI primers and Arm-PCR of CDR3 regions, TCR beta libraries were built. TCRdb fed the multiplex PCR reads into MiXCR, producing one record per CDR3 protein. Altogether under 300,000 distinct CDR3 sequences are present, over 20% being singletons, with the ten largest covering about 15%. Time point here: newly diagnosed GD, antithyroid drugs for less than 3 months. PBMCs were the source of the RNA used for TCR sequencing. This clonotype was counted many times. The antigen is unknown. The sequencing used peripheral blood mononuclear cells (PBMCs), collected at new diagnosis, from a patient treated with antithyroid drugs. This TCR was sampled from a female donor with Graves disease. V and J are TRBV2 and TRBJ1-1; D ambiguous. CDR3 sequence reads: CASSGLQPRDTEAFF. CDR3 DNA sequence: TGTGCCAGCAGCGGACTCCAGCCCCGAGACACTGAAGCTTTCTTT.